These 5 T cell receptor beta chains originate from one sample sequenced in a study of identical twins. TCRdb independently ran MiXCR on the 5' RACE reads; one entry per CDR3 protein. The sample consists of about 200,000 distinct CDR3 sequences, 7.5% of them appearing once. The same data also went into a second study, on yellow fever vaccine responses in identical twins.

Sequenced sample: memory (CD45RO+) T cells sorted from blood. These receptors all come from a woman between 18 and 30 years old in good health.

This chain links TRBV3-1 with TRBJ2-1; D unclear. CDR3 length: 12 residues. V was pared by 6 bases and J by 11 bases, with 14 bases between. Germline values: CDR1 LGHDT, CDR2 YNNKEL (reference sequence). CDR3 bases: TGTGCCAGCAGTCCCGACATCAGCCAGCAGTTCTTC. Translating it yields CASSPDISQQFF.

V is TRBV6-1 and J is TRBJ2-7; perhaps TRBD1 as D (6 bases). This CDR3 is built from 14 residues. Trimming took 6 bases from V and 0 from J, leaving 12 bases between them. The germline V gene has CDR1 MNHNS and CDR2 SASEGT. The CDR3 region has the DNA TGTGCCAGCAGCAGAGGGGACATCTCCTACGAGCAGTACTTC. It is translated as CASSRGDISYEQYF.

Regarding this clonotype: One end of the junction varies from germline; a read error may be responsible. DNA of the CDR3: TGTGCCAGCAGTGAGAGACTAGTAGTGGCCTTC. Protein: CASSERLVVAF. The chain carries TRBV2 and TRBJ2-4, with D perhaps TRBD2 (6 bases). The CDR3 covers 11 residues. From germline, CDR1 is SNHLY and CDR2 FYNNEI.

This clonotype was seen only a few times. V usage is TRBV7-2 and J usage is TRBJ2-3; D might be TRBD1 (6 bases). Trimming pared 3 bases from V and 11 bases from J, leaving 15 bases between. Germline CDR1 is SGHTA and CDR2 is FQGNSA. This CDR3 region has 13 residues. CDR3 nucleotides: TGTGCCAGCAGCTTTAATTTGGACAGCAGGCAGTATTTT. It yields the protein CASSFNLDSRQYF.

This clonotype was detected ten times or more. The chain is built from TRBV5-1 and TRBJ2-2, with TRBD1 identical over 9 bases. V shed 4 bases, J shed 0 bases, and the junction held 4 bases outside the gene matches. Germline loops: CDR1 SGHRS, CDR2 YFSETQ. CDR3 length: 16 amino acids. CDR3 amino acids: CASSPQGATNTGELFF. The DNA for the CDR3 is TGCGCCAGCAGCCCACAGGGGGCGACGAACACCGGGGAGCTGTTTTTT.